Presented here are 15 T cell receptor beta chains from one specimen sequenced in a study of Ad26.COV2.S vaccination and SARS-CoV-2 variants (TCRdb year 2021). Libraries were constructed by the immunoSEQ multiplex PCR assay. Sourced from immuneACCESS, this table was stored by TCRdb with only in-frame sequences that have V and J called. A share of the clones is absent; for the studies checked, an unresolved V gene accounts for under half, and the remainder has no known explanation. This sample comprises more than 300,000 clones, less than 90% of them detected only once. Approximately 5.9% of the sample comes from the top ten. The treatment or condition label for this specimen denotes: over 15 received Ad26.COV2.S at low or high dose, single or two shots; 5 received placebo; per-sample allocation not given. Repertoires of vaccine and placebo recipients were sequenced from samples collected on day 63 after the first injection.

Sequenced here: peripheral blood, sampled in a trial of Ad26.COV2.S vaccine versus placebo. The origin of the receptors is a person aged 18 to 59 who received the Ad26.COV2.S COVID-19 vaccine or a placebo.

The chain links TRBV2 to TRBJ2-2; D is ambiguous. V was clipped by 5 bases and J by 5 bases, with 15 bases between them. Germline V gives CDR1 SNHLY, CDR2 FYNNEI. The CDR3 runs to 15 residues. This CDR3 reads CASSPGPQETGELFF. The CDR3 nucleotides read TGTGCCAGCAGTCCCGGGCCCCAAGAGACCGGGGAGCTGTTTTTT. The full variable domain, rest sourced from reference TRBV2 and TRBJ2-2, is EPEVTQTPSHQVTQMGQEVILRCVPISNHLYFYWYRQILGQKVEFLVSFYNNEISEKSEIFDDQFSVERPDGSNFTLKIRSTKLEDSAMYFCASSPGPQETGELFFGEGSRLTVL.

This sequence joins TRBV3-1 (or the pseudogene TRBV3-2) and TRBJ2-7, with 10 bases identical to TRBD1. Germline values: CDR1 LGHDT, CDR2 YNNKEL (reference sequence). With V trimmed by 6 bases and J by 5 bases, 10 bases remained unmatched. The CDR3 loop spans 15 amino acids. CDR3 residues: CASRKPGTGDHEQYF. Written as DNA, the CDR3 is TGTGCCAGCAGGAAACCCGGGACAGGGGACCACGAGCAGTACTTC.

The chain recombines TRBV28 with TRBJ2-6; the match to TRBD1 covers 7 bases. The CDR3 contains 16 residues. The V gene end was trimmed by 7 bases and the J gene end by 3 bases; junction bases not matched to a gene: 9. Germline V gene lookup returns CDR1 MDHEN and CDR2 SYDVKM. The chain's CDR3 is CASTLTGAGGANVLTF. The DNA for the CDR3 is TGTGCCAGCACCCTAACAGGGGCTGGTGGGGCCAACGTCCTGACTTTC.

The chain carries TRBV4-2 and TRBJ2-5, with D possibly matching TRBD2 (6 bases). The CDR3 runs 18 residues. Germline-derived CDR1 and CDR2 are LGHNA and YNFKEQ. V was shortened by 0 bases and J by 5 bases, with 22 bases between the two germline ends. CDR3 coding DNA: TGTGCCAGCAGCCAAGATGGAGGGGCGCGGATCCTTTGGGAGACCCAGTACTTC. Translated: CASSQDGGARILWETQYF.

Remarks on this clone: In the same sample, other DNA sequences code for this CDR3. The chain is built from TRBV12-3 or TRBV12-4 and TRBJ2-3; D not certain. V gave up 3 bases and J gave up 1 base, with 5 bases separating them. The CDR3 contains 13 residues. The CDR3 coding sequence is TGTGCCAGCAGTTTTCGAGGCACAGATACGCAGTATTTT. Residues: CASSFRGTDTQYF.

The CDR3 loop reads CASSEHPFGGPDTQYF. Here the CDR3 DNA reads TGTGCCAGCAGTGAACATCCCTTCGGCGGGCCAGATACGCAGTATTTT. The rearrangement links TRBV6-4 to TRBJ2-3, with D maybe TRBD2 (5 bases). V was trimmed by 3 bases and J by 4 bases, leaving 17 bases between them. Germline values: CDR1 MRHNA, CDR2 SNTAGT. The CDR3 covers 16 residues.

This chain joins TRBV6-5 and TRBJ2-7, with 11 positions matching TRBD1. The CDR3 runs to 15 residues. Germline loops: CDR1 MNHEY, CDR2 SVGAGI. The V gene end was trimmed by 7 bases and the J gene end by 7 bases; junction bases not matched to a gene: 12. CDR3 sequence reads: CASTRAGQGVQEQYF. CDR3 nucleotide sequence: TGTGCCAGCACAAGGGCGGGACAGGGGGTGCAAGAGCAGTACTTC.

The chain joins TRBV30 to TRBJ1-5; D might be TRBD1 (6 bases). Trimming left V 1 base short and J 6 bases short, with 10 bases between. The CDR3 extends over 13 amino acids. The V gene's germline CDR1 is GTSNPN and CDR2 SVGIG (reference sequence). The CDR3 DNA follows: TGTGCCTGGAGTGCAGGGGTAGGTCAGCCCCAGCATTTT. This translates into CAWSAGVGQPQHF.

The CDR3, as DNA: TGCGCCAGCAGCCAATATTCTGGGCCTGAAGCTTTCTTT. Translation: CASSQYSGPEAFF. The chain couples TRBV4-1 to TRBJ1-1; the D is unclear. Trimming took 2 bases from V and 6 from J, leaving 10 bases between them. From germline, CDR1 is MGHRA and CDR2 YSYEKL. The CDR3 is made up of 13 amino acids.

J is TRBJ2-1 and V is TRBV6-2 or TRBV6-3; D is unresolved. V was clipped by 2 bases and J by 4 bases, with 9 bases between them. The CDR3 spans 14 residues. Germline assignment: CDR1 MNHEY and CDR2 SVGEGT. CDR3 sequence: CASSYITEYNEQFF. CDR3 nucleotide sequence: TGTGCCAGCAGTTACATCACAGAATACAATGAGCAGTTCTTC.

This rearrangement joins TRBV9 to TRBJ1-3; 10 positions agree with TRBD1. The CDR3 runs to 16 residues. Per the germline V gene, CDR1 is SGDLS and CDR2 is YYNGEE. Losses at the gene ends were 4 bases for V and 4 bases for J; bases not matched to a gene: 8. The CDR3: CASSPRGTGVGNTIYF. Written as DNA, the CDR3 is TGTGCCAGCAGCCCAAGGGGGACAGGGGTCGGAAACACCATATATTTT.

This clone was seen once. The rearrangement uses TRBV18 and TRBJ1-5; D unclear. The CDR3 is made up of 16 amino acids. The germline V gene has CDR1 KGHSH and CDR2 LQKENI. The V gene lost 0 bases and the J gene lost 6 bases, with 15 bases spanning the gap. The CDR3 region is CASSPPTGRRSQPQHF. The DNA of the CDR3 is TGTGCCAGCTCACCACCGACGGGCAGGAGGAGTCAGCCCCAGCATTTT.

The rearrangement links TRBV7-9 to TRBJ1-6, with no clear D. V shed 1 base and J shed 0 bases, with 10 bases lying between them. There are 17 residues in the CDR3. Germline V lookup: CDR1 SEHNR, CDR2 FQNEAQ (reference sequence). The CDR3 DNA reads TGTGCCAGCAGCTTAGATGCATTAAGCTCCTATAATTCACCCCTCCACTTT. Its translation is CASSLDALSSYNSPLHF.

The rearrangement links TRBV19 to TRBJ2-2; 8 positions agree with TRBD1. The V gene's germline CDR1 is LNHDA and CDR2 SQIVND (reference sequence). The J segment lost 2 bases and the V segment lost 5 bases, leaving 7 bases of the junction unmatched. This CDR3 spans 16 amino acids. The CDR3 DNA follows: TGTGCCAGTAGTCCCCAGGGGGCCGCAAACACCGGGGAGCTGTTTTTT. Encoded protein: CASSPQGAANTGELFF.

The genes are TRBV29-1 and TRBJ2-5, with 7 positions matching TRBD1. CDR3 size: 14 residues. Germline V gene lookup returns CDR1 SQVTM and CDR2 ANQGSEA. Trimming removed 6 bases from V and 1 base from J; junction bases left unmatched: 8. This CDR3 is CSVRTGTAQETQYF. CDR3 DNA: TGCAGCGTCCGAACCGGGACAGCCCAAGAGACCCAGTACTTC.